This TCR beta chain was identified in a study of blood T cells in healthy people across ages. Whole-study results and caveats: Across samples, TCR beta diversity tracked strongly with naive T cell percentage.

This clonotype was counted ten times or more. Its antigen remains unidentified. Together with a sample-barcoded 5' primer, a J-beta primer mix was included in a second PCR lasting about 7 to 12 cycles. TCRdb reprocessed the 5' RACE reads with MiXCR, giving one entry per CDR3 protein. The data show some 900,000 distinct CDR3 sequences, around 28% seen once. The sequencing sample was made of blood. The clonotype originates from a woman over 75 in good health.

This chain's CDR3 is CASSLGGPTSWYNEQFF. For the CDR3, the DNA is TGTGCCAGCAGCTTAGGGGGACCGACTAGCTGGTACAATGAGCAGTTCTTC. The V and J genes are TRBV7-2 and TRBJ2-1; 7 nucleotides match TRBD2. J was trimmed by 4 bases and V by 1 base; bases with no gene match: 10. CDR1 and CDR2 from the germline V gene are SGHTA and FQGNSA. CDR3 size: 17 residues.